This T cell receptor beta chain was obtained from a study of OX40 agonist ivuxolimab in advanced cancers. The CDR3 has 14 residues. CDR1 and CDR2 from the germline V gene are KGHSH and LQKENI. On this clone: A read error may produce the germline difference seen at one junction end.

Sequenced by immunoSEQ multiplex PCR; TCRdb stores in-frame clones only, minus some. The sample includes 120,000 or so clones, roughly nine tenths of them seen just once. The chain has TRBV18 and TRBJ2-2; D could derive from TRBD1 or TRBD2 (5 bases each). Sequenced material: CD4+ or CD8+ T cells sorted from blood, taken in a trial of the OX40 agonist ivuxolimab. The clonotype originates from an adult with an advanced solid tumor such as melanoma, head and neck, liver or kidney cancer. CDR3 bases: TGTGCCAGCTCATCCGGGGCCGCATCCGGGGAGCTGCTTTTT. Amino acid sequence: CASSSGAASGELLF.